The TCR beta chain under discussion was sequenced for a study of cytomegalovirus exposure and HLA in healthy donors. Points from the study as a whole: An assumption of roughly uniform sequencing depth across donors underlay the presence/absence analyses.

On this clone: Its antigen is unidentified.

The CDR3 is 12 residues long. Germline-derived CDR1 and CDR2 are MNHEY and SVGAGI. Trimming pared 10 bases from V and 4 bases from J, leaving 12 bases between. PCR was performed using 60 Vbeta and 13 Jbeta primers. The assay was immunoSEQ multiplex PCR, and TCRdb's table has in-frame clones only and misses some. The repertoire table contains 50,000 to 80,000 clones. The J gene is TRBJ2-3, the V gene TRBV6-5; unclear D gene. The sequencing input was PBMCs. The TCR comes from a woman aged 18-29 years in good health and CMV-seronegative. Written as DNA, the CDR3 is TGTGCCACAAGTAGTGTCGCAGATACGCAGTATTTT. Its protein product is CATSSVADTQYF.